A selection of T cell receptor beta chains follows, all from one sample in a study of spatial heterogeneity in lung cancer. Using its own MiXCR run on the 5' RACE reads, TCRdb lists one record per CDR3 protein. The repertoire holds about 47,000 distinct CDR3 sequences, 12% seen once, with around 32% in the top ten. Sequenced material: PBMCs, taken at follow-up. These receptors all stem from a male donor with early-stage non-small cell lung cancer. CDR3s include the opening cysteine and the closing phenylalanine or tryptophan. Fields, in order: clone size, D gene, J gene, V gene, CDR3 protein, CDR3 DNA. A D gene is named only where the DNA matches it firmly. Some rows have no size entry. The others give once, few or many, or a class for an expanded clone.

size: few
D: -
J: TRBJ1-1
V: TRBV11-1
CDR3: CASSIWRATEAFF
DNA: TGTGCCAGCAGCATCTGGCGAGCCACTGAAGCTTTCTTT

size: few
D: TRBD2
J: TRBJ2-2
V: TRBV7-2
CDR3: CASSQRGTNTGELFF
DNA: TGTGCCAGCAGCCAGCGGGGAACGAACACCGGGGAGCTGTTTTTT

size: many
D: -
J: TRBJ1-2
V: TRBV4-3
CDR3: CASSRTTENYGYTF
DNA: TGCGCCAGCAGCCGAACGACAGAAAACTATGGCTACACCTTC

size: few
D: TRBD2
J: TRBJ2-2
V: TRBV3-1
CDR3: CASSRSLAGNTGELFF
DNA: TGTGCCAGCAGCCGTAGTTTAGCGGGGAACACCGGGGAGCTGTTTTTT

size: many
D: -
J: TRBJ2-5
V: TRBV24-1
CDR3: CATSDTGTQETQYF
DNA: TGTGCCACCAGCGATACAGGGACCCAAGAGACCCAGTACTTC

size: few
D: -
J: TRBJ2-7
V: TRBV18
CDR3: CASSQSDGSSYGQYF
DNA: TGTGCCAGCTCGCAAAGTGACGGGTCAAGTTACGGGCAGTACTTC

size: -
D: -
J: TRBJ1-2
V: TRBV5-1
CDR3: CASSPRDYGYTF
DNA: TGCGCCAGCAGCCCTAGGGACTATGGCTACACCTTC

size: many
D: -
J: TRBJ1-4
V: TRBV21-1
CDR3: CASSSRPPHRDTVFF
DNA: TGTGCCAGCAGCTCCCGACCCCCCCACCGGGACACCGTGTTTTTT

size: few
D: -
J: TRBJ1-2
V: TRBV12-3/TRBV12-4
CDR3: CASSPRAGEGYTF
DNA: TGTGCCAGCAGCCCCCGGGCTGGGGAAGGCTACACCTTC

size: many
D: TRBD1
J: TRBJ1-2
V: TRBV29-1
CDR3: CSVEDPTGGYGYTF
DNA: TGCAGCGTTGAAGACCCCACAGGGGGCTATGGCTACACCTTC

size: many
D: TRBD1
J: TRBJ1-1
V: TRBV12-3/TRBV12-4
CDR3: CASSLDTGGPMNTEAFF
DNA: TGTGCCAGCAGTTTGGACACAGGGGGACCTATGAACACTGAAGCTTTCTTT

size: few
D: -
J: TRBJ1-2
V: TRBV2
CDR3: CASNRQGANYGYTF
DNA: TGTGCCAGCAACAGGCAGGGAGCTAACTATGGCTACACCTTC

size: -
D: TRBD2
J: TRBJ2-2
V: TRBV9
CDR3: CASSGRLAGATGELFF
DNA: TGTGCCAGCAGCGGACGACTAGCGGGAGCAACCGGGGAGCTGTTTTTT

size: few
D: TRBD2
J: TRBJ2-7
V: TRBV30
CDR3: CAWSSGAPYEQYF
DNA: TGTGCCTGGTCTAGCGGCGCCCCCTACGAGCAGTACTTC

size: many
D: -
J: TRBJ2-7
V: TRBV20-1
CDR3: CSARDWGLVAHYEQYF
DNA: TGCAGTGCTAGAGATTGGGGCCTAGTTGCGCACTACGAGCAGTACTTC

size: few
D: -
J: TRBJ1-1
V: TRBV7-3
CDR3: CASSSGPPNTEAFF
DNA: TGTGCCAGCAGCTCGGGCCCCCCGAACACTGAAGCTTTCTTT

size: -
D: -
J: TRBJ1-1
V: TRBV9
CDR3: CASSVAQDTEAFF
DNA: TGTGCCAGCAGCGTAGCACAGGACACTGAAGCTTTCTTT

size: many
D: TRBD1
J: TRBJ2-7
V: TRBV5-1
CDR3: CASSPGQGAIVHEQYF
DNA: TGCGCCAGCAGCCCGGGACAGGGCGCCATAGTACACGAGCAGTACTTC

size: many
D: TRBD2
J: TRBJ2-3
V: TRBV5-1
CDR3: CASSLWTSGSGDTQYF
DNA: TGCGCCAGCAGCTTGTGGACTAGCGGGAGCGGGGATACGCAGTATTTT

size: many
D: TRBD1
J: TRBJ1-2
V: TRBV10-3
CDR3: CAISELRTGAVYGYTF
DNA: TGTGCCATCAGTGAGCTCCGGACAGGGGCGGTCTATGGCTACACCTTC

size: -
D: -
J: TRBJ1-1
V: TRBV20-1
CDR3: CSAMKGGALNTEAFF
DNA: TGCAGTGCTATGAAAGGAGGGGCGCTGAACACTGAAGCTTTCTTT

size: many
D: TRBD2
J: TRBJ2-1
V: TRBV3-1
CDR3: CASSGTSGYNEQFF
DNA: TGTGCCAGCAGCGGGACTAGCGGATACAATGAGCAGTTCTTC

size: many
D: -
J: TRBJ1-1
V: TRBV7-2
CDR3: CASSLRTGKPEAFF
DNA: TGTGCCAGCAGCTTGCGGACTGGAAAGCCTGAAGCTTTCTTT

size: -
D: TRBD2
J: TRBJ2-1
V: TRBV6-2/TRBV6-3
CDR3: CASNSGGDSYNEQFF
DNA: TGTGCCAGCAACTCCGGGGGGGACTCCTACAATGAGCAGTTCTTC

size: many
D: -
J: TRBJ1-3
V: TRBV19
CDR3: CASKLLGSGNTIYF
DNA: TGTGCCAGCAAACTTCTAGGGAGTGGAAACACCATATATTTT

size: many
D: -
J: TRBJ1-1
V: TRBV2
CDR3: CASSENPGNTEAFF
DNA: TGTGCCAGCAGTGAAAATCCGGGGAACACTGAAGCTTTCTTT

size: few
D: -
J: TRBJ2-2
V: TRBV9
CDR3: CASSVVQATGELFF
DNA: TGTGCCAGCAGCGTAGTCCAGGCCACCGGGGAGCTGTTTTTT

size: many
D: -
J: TRBJ1-1
V: TRBV12-3/TRBV12-4
CDR3: CASSLFLGLNTEAFF
DNA: TGTGCCAGCAGTTTATTTCTAGGGTTGAACACTGAAGCTTTCTTT

size: many
D: -
J: TRBJ1-1
V: TRBV30
CDR3: CAWSAGRPVNTEAFF
DNA: TGTGCCTGGAGTGCTGGCAGGCCTGTCAACACTGAAGCTTTCTTT

size: many
D: TRBD1
J: TRBJ2-1
V: TRBV7-3
CDR3: CASSLTGQLRDEQFF
DNA: TGTGCCAGCAGCTTAACGGGACAGCTCAGGGATGAGCAGTTCTTC

size: -
D: -
J: TRBJ1-5
V: TRBV4-3
CDR3: CASSETGYSQPQHF
DNA: TGCGCCAGCAGCGAGACAGGTTATAGTCAGCCCCAGCATTTT

size: many
D: -
J: TRBJ2-5
V: TRBV7-6
CDR3: CASSLAAGMETQYF
DNA: TGTGCCAGCAGCTTAGCGGCGGGGATGGAGACCCAGTACTTC